These T cell receptor gamma chains were read from a single sample in a study of Vδ1+ human thymocytes. TCRdb re-processed the multiplex PCR reads using CATT. The sample shows 20,000 to 25,000 gamma-chain clones, about 13% of them seen only once. The material sequenced was Vdelta1+ gamma-delta thymocytes from the thymus. The receptors originated from a child younger than two who had congenital heart surgery. Both conserved end residues are part of each CDR3. Not all rows give a size; the values are once, few, many and, for expanded clones, a class.

clone size	J gene	V gene	CDR3 protein	CDR3 DNA
few	TRGJP1	TRGV8	CATWYPGTGWFKIF	TGTGCCACCTGGTATCCGGGCACTGGTTGGTTCAAGATATTT
-	TRGJP	TRGV8	CATWEQELGKKIKVF	TGTGCCACCTGGGAGCAAGAGTTGGGCAAAAAAATCAAGGTATTT
few	TRGJ1/TRGJ2	TRGV4	CATWMGYKKLF	TGTGCCACCTGGATGGGATATAAGAAACTCTTT
medium-sized	TRGJ1/TRGJ2	TRGV8	CATWDPYKKLF	TGTGCCACCTGGGACCCCTATAAGAAACTCTTT
-	TRGJP2	TRGV4	CATWNVGLGRSDWIKTF	TGTGCCACCTGGAATGTGGGTTTGGGGCGTAGTGATTGGATCAAGACGTTT
-	TRGJ1/TRGJ2	TRGV8	CATWDPVYYKKLF	TGTGCCACCTGGGACCCGGTGTATTATAAGAAACTCTTT
-	TRGJ1/TRGJ2	TRGV3	CATWDRLPSKKLF	TGTGCCACCTGGGACAGGCTTCCCTCTAAGAAACTCTTT
-	TRGJ1/TRGJ2	TRGV9	CALWESDYYKKLF	TGTGCCTTGTGGGAATCGGATTATTATAAGAAACTCTTT
-	TRGJ1/TRGJ2	TRGV9	CALWEVRFNYYKKLF	TGTGCCTTGTGGGAGGTGCGGTTCAATTATTATAAGAAACTCTTT
-	TRGJ1/TRGJ2	TRGV4	CATWRGYYKKLF	TGTGCCACCTGGAGGGGATATTATAAGAAACTCTTT
medium-sized	TRGJ1/TRGJ2	TRGV9	CALWLNYYKKLF	TGTGCCTTGTGGTTGAATTATTATAAGAAACTCTTT
-	TRGJP1	TRGV8	CATWDISTTGWFKIF	TGTGCCACCTGGGATATTAGCACCACTGGTTGGTTCAAGATATTT
-	TRGJ1/TRGJ2	TRGV5	CATWGQNYYKKLF	TGTGCCACCTGGGGGCAGAATTATTATAAGAAACTCTTT
few	TRGJ1/TRGJ2	TRGV4	CATWDDPYYKKLF	TGTGCCACCTGGGATGACCCTTATTATAAGAAACTCTTT
once	TRGJ1/TRGJ2	TRGV5	CATIGENYYKELF	TGTGCCACTATTGGCGAGAATTATTATAAGGAACTCTTT
few	TRGJ1/TRGJ2	TRGV4	CATWNGQSYKKLF	TGTGCCACCTGGAATGGGCAAAGTTATAAGAAACTCTTT
-	TRGJ1/TRGJ2	TRGV4	CATWNGLQEKLF	TGTGCCACCTGGAATGGACTGCAGGAGAAACTCTTT
few	TRGJ1/TRGJ2	TRGV8	CATWDPRAVYYKKLF	TGTGCCACCTGGGACCCCCGAGCAGTTTATTATAAGAAACTCTTT
few	TRGJ1/TRGJ2	TRGV4	CATWDGVPNYYKKLF	TGTGCCACCTGGGATGGGGTTCCGAATTATTATAAGAAACTCTTT
few	TRGJ1/TRGJ2	TRGV5	CATWDSPNYKKLF	TGTGCCACCTGGGACAGCCCCAATTATAAGAAACTCTTT
-	TRGJ1/TRGJ2	TRGV5	CATWDRRINYYKKLF	TGTGCCACCTGGGACAGGCGGATTAATTATTATAAGAAACTCTTT
few	TRGJ1/TRGJ2	TRGV3	CATWDPTSYYYKKLF	TGTGCCACCTGGGACCCTACTTCCTATTATTATAAGAAACTCTTT
-	TRGJ1/TRGJ2	TRGV2	CATWVGIEYYRKLF	TGTGCCACCTGGGTCGGGATAGAATATTATAGGAAACTCTTT
-	TRGJ1/TRGJ2	TRGV3	CATWDRPKNYYKKLF	TGTGCCACCTGGGACAGGCCCAAGAATTATTATAAGAAACTCTTT
few	TRGJ1/TRGJ2	TRGV8	CATWDKVVDYYKKLF	TGTGCCACCTGGGATAAGGTCGTCGATTATTATAAGAAACTCTTT
-	TRGJ1/TRGJ2	TRGV3	CATWTTTGKLF	TGTGCCACCTGGACAACAACGGGGAAACTCTTT
-	TRGJ1/TRGJ2	TRGV8	CATWTDYKKLF	TGTGCCACCTGGACGGATTATAAGAAACTCTTT
-	TRGJ1/TRGJ2	TRGV3	CATWDGRRKLF	TGTGCCACCTGGGACGGCAGGAGGAAACTCTTT
-	TRGJ1/TRGJ2	TRGV9	CALWEVHRQNYYKKLF	TGTGCCTTGTGGGAGGTGCATCGGCAGAATTATTATAAGAAACTCTTT
-	TRGJP	TRGV9	CALWEGEELGKKIKVF	TGTGCCTTGTGGGAGGGGGAAGAGTTGGGCAAAAAAATCAAGGTATTT
few	TRGJ1/TRGJ2	TRGV2	CATWDATVTYKKLF	TGTGCCACCTGGGACGCGACCGTTACATATAAGAAACTCTTT
-	TRGJ1/TRGJ2	TRGV4	CATWKNKGKLF	TGTGCCACCTGGAAAAATAAGGGGAAACTCTTT
few	TRGJ1/TRGJ2	TRGV2	CATWDSHSYYKKLF	TGTGCCACCTGGGACAGCCATTCTTATTATAAGAAACTCTTT
-	TRGJ1/TRGJ2	TRGV8	CATWDGTPNYKKLF	TGTGCCACCTGGGACGGGACCCCGAATTATAAGAAACTCTTT
few	TRGJ1/TRGJ2	TRGV2	CATWDGPGRYYKKLF	TGTGCCACCTGGGATGGGCCCGGGAGGTATTATAAGAAACTCTTT
-	TRGJ1/TRGJ2	TRGV4	CATWNGPLYYKKLF	TGTGCCACCTGGAATGGGCCCCTCTATTATAAGAAACTCTTT
few	TRGJP	TRGV9	CAADELGKKIKVF	TGTGCCGCGGACGAGTTGGGCAAAAAAATCAAGGTATTT
few	TRGJ1/TRGJ2	TRGV4	CATWPQGHYKKLF	TGTGCCACCTGGCCCCAGGGCCATTATAAGAAACTCTTT
few	TRGJP1	TRGV4	CATWKRGGWFKIF	TGTGCCACCTGGAAGCGGGGTGGTTGGTTCAAGATATTT
few	TRGJ1/TRGJ2	TRGV3	CAAWDPNKYYKKLF	TGTGCCGCCTGGGACCCGAACAAGTATTATAAGAAACTCTTT
-	TRGJ1/TRGJ2	TRGV9	CALWEKHYYKKLF	TGTGCCTTGTGGGAGAAGCATTATTATAAGAAACTCTTT
few	TRGJP1	TRGV8	CATWAMGTCGWFKIF	TGTGCCACCTGGGCGATGGGTACCTGCGGATGGTTCAAGATATTT
few	TRGJ1/TRGJ2	TRGV2	CATWDGPGYKKLF	TGTGCCACCTGGGACGGGCCCGGCTATAAGAAACTCTTT
few	TRGJ1/TRGJ2	TRGV9	CALWEVQWRYKKLF	TGTGCCTTGTGGGAGGTGCAATGGCGTTATAAGAAACTCTTT